Sequencing of this TCR beta chain was carried out in a study of T cell responses to AZD1222 COVID-19 vaccine. General observations from the study: There were mostly white British donors and more females than males, and clonal diversity was possibly underestimated. CD4 TCRs linked to vaccination spanned spike, dominating at 160-218 and 743-854. Unmutated variant regions are reportedly targeted by nearly half of spike-specific TCRs. With two AZD1222 doses given, Spike-specific TCR breadth and depth both rose.

As concerns this clone: Its specificity is unknown.

CDR3 length: 15 amino acids. The germline CDR1 and CDR2 sequences are SNHLY and FYNNEI. V lost 6 bases and J lost 4; bases outside the gene matches: 5. The protocol was immunoSEQ multiplex PCR, while the TCRdb copy is restricted to in-frame clones and leaves out a portion. The data contain some 190,000 clones, around 87% of them singletons. This TCR was sampled from an adult in good health. The sequencing used peripheral blood, collected on day 0 of AZD1222 vaccination. This chain links TRBV2 with TRBJ1-6; 8 bases align to TRBD1. CDR3 in DNA: TGTGCCAGCAGGGTGGACAGGGTGTATAATTCACCCCTCCACTTT. Amino acid sequence: CASRVDRVYNSPLHF.